This T cell receptor (beta chain) was retrieved from a study of T cell changes during pregnancy in multiple sclerosis (dated by TCRdb to between 2018 and 2020). Study-wide context: The study examined how the T cell repertoire changed over the course of pregnancy in women with multiple sclerosis.

The library was made by the immunoSEQ multiplex PCR assay. Not all clones reach the TCRdb copy of this immuneACCESS table, which keeps in-frame sequences only. Checked studies attribute under half of the gap to unresolved V genes and leave the rest unexplained. This sample holds around 43,000 clones; roughly 92% were observed only once. The top ten clonotypes cover approximately 0.8% of the sample. Points on this clone: Its antigen target is currently unknown. No clone much larger than this one lies a single base away; base qualities are absent.

Unmatched junction bases come to 9, with V trimmed by 2 bases and J by 8 bases. The germline V gene gives CDR1 as MNHEY and CDR2 as SVGAGI. Spanning cysteine to phenylalanine, the CDR3 consists of 15 amino acids. This entry keeps only the CDR3 DNA: 45 bases, framed from base 1. Here the sequenced sample was CD4+ T cells from peripheral blood mononuclear cells, taken before pregnancy. The receptor's source is a female donor with multiple sclerosis, enrolled in a pregnancy study. The sequence links TRBV6-5 to TRBJ1-2, and 9 bases in between align with TRBD1. At the DNA level, the sequence is TGTGCCAGCAGTTACGCCGCCCGGGACAGGGACGGCTACACCTTC. This encodes CASSYAARDRDGYTF.